This is a list of T cell receptor beta chains from one sample in a study of a mutant IDH1 vaccine in newly diagnosed glioma. Assay used: immunoSEQ multiplex PCR; TCRdb lists only in-frame clones, some missing. The top ten hold 1.1% to 1.5% of the sample, which has about 54,000 clones, over 70% seen once. Their specific antigens are unknown. The source material was PBMCs, sampled from a glioma patient whose treatment included an IDH1 peptide vaccine. These receptors were taken from a man between 40 and 49 years old with glioma. CDR3s include the opening cysteine and the closing phenylalanine or tryptophan. Fields, in order: clone size, D gene, V gene, J gene, CDR3 protein, CDR3 DNA. The D gene is left open where the match is weak. Expanded clones get a size class; other rows say once, few or many, or leave the size out.

few	NA	TRBV18	TRBJ1-1	CASSPQTGSTEAFF	TGTGCCAGCTCACCACAAACAGGGTCCACTGAAGCTTTCTTT
NA	TRBD1	TRBV29-1	TRBJ1-1	CSVSRGQGVFEAFF	TGCAGCGTTTCCCGCGGACAGGGGGTTTTTGAAGCTTTCTTT
once	NA	TRBV5-6	TRBJ1-1	CANSFGPTEAFF	TGTGCCAACAGCTTCGGGCCTACCGAAGCTTTCTTT
NA	TRBD1	TRBV25-1	TRBJ1-2	CASSEYGPDRRSGYTF	TGTGCCAGCAGTGAATACGGCCCGGACAGGCGGAGTGGCTACACCTTC
NA	NA	TRBV6-4	TRBJ1-4	CASSGPQSATNEKLFF	TGTGCCAGCAGTGGCCCTCAATCGGCAACTAATGAAAAACTGTTTTTT
NA	NA	TRBV4-1	TRBJ2-7	CASSQPGQINYEQYF	TGCGCCAGCAGCCAACCCGGACAGATCAACTACGAGCAGTACTTC
NA	TRBD1	TRBV27	TRBJ1-2	CASSLTTGGYGYTF	TGTGCCAGCAGTTTAACCACAGGGGGGTATGGCTACACCTTC
NA	NA	TRBV5-6	TRBJ2-5	CASSLLETQYF	TGTGCCAGCAGCTTGCTGGAGACCCAGTACTTC
NA	NA	TRBV4-1	TRBJ2-1	CASSRVRSSWDNEQFF	TGCGCCAGCAGCCGTGTCCGGTCCTCTTGGGACAATGAGCAGTTCTTC
NA	NA	TRBV19	TRBJ1-2	CASSISGLPYGYTF	TGTGCCAGTAGTATATCAGGGCTACCCTATGGCTACACCTTC
NA	NA	TRBV6-4	TRBJ2-1	CASSETERVEQFF	TGTGCCAGCAGTGAGACCGAGCGGGTTGAGCAGTTCTTC
few	TRBD2	TRBV18	TRBJ2-3	CASSPGLAATDTQYF	TGTGCCAGCTCACCCGGACTAGCGGCGACAGATACGCAGTATTTT
few	NA	TRBV2	TRBJ2-5	CATLLGVGTQYF	TGTGCCACCCTGCTGGGGGTCGGGACCCAGTACTTC
NA	NA	TRBV4-2	TRBJ1-4	CASREGRGGMSEKLFF	TGTGCCAGCAGAGAGGGACGAGGGGGTATGAGTGAAAAACTGTTTTTT